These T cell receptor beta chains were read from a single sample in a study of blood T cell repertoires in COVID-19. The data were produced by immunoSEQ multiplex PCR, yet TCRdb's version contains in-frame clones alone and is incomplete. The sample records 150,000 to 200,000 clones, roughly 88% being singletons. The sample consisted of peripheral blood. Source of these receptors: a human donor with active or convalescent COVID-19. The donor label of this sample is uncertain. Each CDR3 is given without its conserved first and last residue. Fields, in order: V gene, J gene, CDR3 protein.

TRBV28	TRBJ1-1	ASSSFQVNTEAF
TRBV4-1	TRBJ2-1	ASSQYYGSSYNEQF
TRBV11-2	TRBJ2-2	ASSRRTGGVTTGELF
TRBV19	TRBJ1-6	ASSMRDRNSPLH
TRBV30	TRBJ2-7	AWSVGLEISLEQY
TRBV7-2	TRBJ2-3	ASSLSGSRDTQY
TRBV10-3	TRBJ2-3	AISGAQSGLTDTQY
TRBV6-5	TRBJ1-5	ASILDSYSNQPQH
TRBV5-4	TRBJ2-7	ASSLAGRKVYEQY
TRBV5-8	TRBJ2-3	ASSLGDYDTQY
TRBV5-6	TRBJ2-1	ASSFQNEQF
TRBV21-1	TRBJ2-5	ASIRGLETQY
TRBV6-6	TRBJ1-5	ASKIGFERDQPQH
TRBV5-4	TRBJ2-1	ASSPGGLAGINEQF
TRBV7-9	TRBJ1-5	ASSLTGVQPQH